The 11 T cell receptor beta chains given below trace back to one sample, sequenced in a study of glioma-infiltrating T cells. The iRepertoire nested amplicon-rescue multiplex PCR amplified TCR alpha and beta CDR3s from RNA. One entry per CDR3 protein, called by TCRdb with MiXCR from the multiplex PCR reads. The sample yields 2,900 or so distinct CDR3 sequences, roughly 33% seen once. The sample was glioma tissue, nonneoplastic brain tissue, or PBMCs (not recorded which). The receptors come from a human donor with low-grade glioma or glioblastoma, undergoing nonglioma brain surgery, or in good health (not recorded which).

Sample share makes this clonotype medium-sized. The chain joins TRBV7-2 to TRBJ1-1; 8 nucleotides match TRBD1. Germline values: CDR1 SGHTA, CDR2 FQGNSA. The CDR3 is 13 amino acids. V shed 4 bases and J 3 bases; nucleotides not matched to a gene: 1. The CDR3 nucleotides read TGTGCCAGCAGCTCGGACAGGGACACTGAAGCTTTCTTT. Its protein is CASSSDRDTEAFF.

The chain carries TRBV19 and TRBJ1-1, with a weak D call TRBD1 (5 bases). Germline CDR1 and CDR2: LNHDA and SQIVND (reference sequence). Trimming stripped 6 bases from V and 4 bases from J, with 18 bases between. The CDR3 length is 15 residues. The CDR3: CASRNQGVWSTEAFF. The CDR3 coding sequence is TGTGCCAGTAGGAACCAGGGAGTTTGGAGCACTGAAGCTTTCTTT.

This clonotype is large. The V and J genes are TRBV6-5 and TRBJ1-2, with D possibly TRBD1 on 5 matching bases. Trimming left V 0 bases short and J 2 bases short, with 10 bases between. Germline V lookup: CDR1 MNHEY, CDR2 SVGAGI. CDR3 size: 15 residues. The CDR3 here is CASSYSRQINYGYTF. The CDR3 DNA sequence: TGTGCCAGCAGTTACTCGAGACAGATAAACTATGGCTACACCTTC.

The genes are TRBV2 and TRBJ1-2; D is undetermined. Trimming stripped 4 bases from V and 1 base from J, with 7 bases between. Germline V CDR1 and CDR2: SNHLY, FYNNEI. CDR3 length: 13 amino acids. The CDR3, as DNA: TGTGCCAGCAGTGTGCAGCTTAACTATGGCTACACCTTC. Its translation: CASSVQLNYGYTF.

This clonotype was detected many times. The chain joins TRBV29-1 to TRBJ2-3, with 10 bases that match TRBD1. Germline CDR1 SQVTM, CDR2 ANQGSEA. The trim removed 3 bases at V and 4 bases at J, leaving 7 bases unmatched. The CDR3 runs 15 residues. CDR3: CSVEDRDRGPDTQYF. CDR3 in DNA: TGCAGCGTTGAGGACCGGGACAGGGGCCCAGATACGCAGTATTTT.

Judged by abundance, this clonotype is large. The chain combines TRBV6-1 with TRBJ1-1; 12 nucleotides align to TRBD1. V was clipped by 10 bases and J by 4 bases; unmatched bases: 4. The CDR3 is 13 residues long. Germline CDR1 and CDR2: MNHNS and SASEGT. The CDR3 sequence is CATPGQGATEAFF. CDR3 nucleotide sequence: TGTGCCACGCCGGGACAGGGGGCCACTGAAGCTTTCTTT.

This clonotype appeared a single time. V is TRBV19 and J is TRBJ2-7; weak D call: TRBD2 (5 bases). This CDR3 region has 13 residues. CDR1 is LNHDA and CDR2 is SQIVND in the germline V gene (reference sequence). Trimming took 3 bases from V and 11 from J, leaving 17 bases between them. The DNA of the CDR3 is TGTGCCAGTAGTATGTGGCTGAAATACGGGGAGTACTTC. Amino acids: CASSMWLKYGEYF.

This clonotype was detected ten times or more. This chain joins TRBV11-2 and TRBJ2-3; 10 bases are a match to TRBD2. Germline CDR1 is SGHAT and CDR2 is FQNNGV. This CDR3 is 14 amino acids long. Trimming took 5 bases from V and 8 from J; bases not matched to a gene: 7. CDR3 coding DNA: TGTGCCAGCAGCCCCGGGACTAGCGTGGGTACGCAGTATTTT. Translating it yields CASSPGTSVGTQYF.

In this sample, this clonotype is medium-sized. This chain links TRBV2 with TRBJ1-5; D unresolved. Trimming removed 8 bases from V and 2 bases from J, with 13 bases in between. Germline V gene sequence: CDR1 SNHLY, CDR2 FYNNEI. CDR3 length: 14 amino acids. The CDR3 nucleotides read TGTGCCAGCCGGCAGGCGGCCGGCAATCAGCCCCAGCATTTT. Translation: CASRQAAGNQPQHF.

This clonotype is termed medium-sized (0.01 to 0.1%). The V gene is TRBV19, the J gene TRBJ1-1; D uncertain. V lost 4 bases and J 4 bases, leaving 13 bases between the germline ends. Per germline, CDR1 LNHDA and CDR2 SQIVND (reference sequence). The CDR3 covers 14 residues. CDR3: CASSKRAAFTEAFF. The CDR3 DNA reads TGTGCCAGTAGTAAACGGGCCGCCTTCACTGAAGCTTTCTTT.

Within the sample, this clonotype is medium-sized (0.01 to 0.1%). J is TRBJ1-2 and V is TRBV12-3 or TRBV12-4; D remains unclear. The V end was cut by 4 bases, the J end by 8 bases, with 14 bases between. This CDR3 has 13 amino acids. This CDR3 is CASSYTGANGYTF. The CDR3 region has the DNA TGTGCCAGCAGTTATACGGGCGCGAACGGCTACACCTTC.